The clone carrying this T cell receptor (beta chain) was seen at least ten times. Its specificity is not known. This CDR3 contains 15 residues. Germline V gene lookup returns CDR1 LNHDA and CDR2 SQIVND (reference sequence). Trimming removed 3 bases from V and 4 bases from J; junction bases left unmatched: 4. Sequencing was performed with immunoSEQ multiplex PCR; in TCRdb, only in-frame clones are kept and a portion is missing. The table lists 950,000 to 1,100,000 clones, about 84% of them singletons. The data were taken from a study of shared clonotypes between healthy human individuals. Points from the study as a whole: Clonotypes that were shared across a handful of donors made up around 5% of naive CD4 clonotypes. Estimated richness was generally greater in naive than memory subsets.

The receptor was isolated from a man younger than 30 in good health. Some clones in this sample may be carry-over from other donors' samples. The source material was memory CD4+ T cells from PBMCs. Subset reported: CD45RA-negative fraction. The chain combines TRBV19 with TRBJ2-7, with TRBD2 matching over 12 bases. The CDR3 loop reads CASSIGLAGLYEQYF. The DNA of the CDR3 is TGTGCCAGTAGTATCGGACTAGCGGGACTTTACGAGCAGTACTTC.